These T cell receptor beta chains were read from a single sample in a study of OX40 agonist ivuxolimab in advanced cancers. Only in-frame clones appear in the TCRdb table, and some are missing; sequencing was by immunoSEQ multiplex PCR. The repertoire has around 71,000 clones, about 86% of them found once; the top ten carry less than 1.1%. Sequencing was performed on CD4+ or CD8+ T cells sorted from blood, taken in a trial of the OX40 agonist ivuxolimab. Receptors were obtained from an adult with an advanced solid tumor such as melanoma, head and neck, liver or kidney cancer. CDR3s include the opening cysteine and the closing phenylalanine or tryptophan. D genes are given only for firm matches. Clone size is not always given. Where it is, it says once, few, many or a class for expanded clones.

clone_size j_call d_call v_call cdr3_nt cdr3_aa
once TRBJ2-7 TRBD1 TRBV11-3 TGTGCCAGCAGCCGGGACAGGGGGCTCGAGCAGTACTTC CASSRDRGLEQYF
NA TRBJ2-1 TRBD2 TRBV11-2 TGTGCCAGCAGCTTAGTCTTAACTAGCGGGTTCTACAATGAGCAGTTCTTC CASSLVLTSGFYNEQFF
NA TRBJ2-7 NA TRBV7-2 TGTGCCAGCAGCCCTGATAGCGGCCAAGAGTACGAGCAGTACTTC CASSPDSGQEYEQYF
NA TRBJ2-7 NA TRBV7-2 TGTGCCAGCAGCAATCAGGGCAACTCCTACGAGCAGTACTTC CASSNQGNSYEQYF
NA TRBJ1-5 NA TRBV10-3 TGTGCCATCAATCAGCCCCAGCATTTT CAINQPQHF
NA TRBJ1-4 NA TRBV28 TGTGCCAGCAGTGGGGTCCTTAATGAAAAACTGTTTTTT CASSGVLNEKLFF
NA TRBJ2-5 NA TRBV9 TGTGCCAGCAGCGTAGGGGTCCAAAACCAAGAGACCCAGTACTTC CASSVGVQNQETQYF
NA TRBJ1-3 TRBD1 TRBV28 TGTGCCAGCAGCCAGACAGGGGGCGAAAACACCATATATTTT CASSQTGGENTIYF
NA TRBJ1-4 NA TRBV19 TGTGCCAGTAGTATAGGCCAGACGAAGAATGAAAAACTGTTTTTT CASSIGQTKNEKLFF
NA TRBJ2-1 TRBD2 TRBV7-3 TGTGCCAGCAGCTCCCATGGCCTAGCGGTCTCCTACAATGAGCAGTTCTTC CASSSHGLAVSYNEQFF
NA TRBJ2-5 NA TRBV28 TGTGCCAGCAGTCCTTCGACCCGAACTCAAGAGACCCAGTACTTC CASSPSTRTQETQYF
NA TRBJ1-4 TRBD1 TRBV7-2 TGTGCCAGCAGCTTGGGACAGGGGGGAGGAACTAATGAAAAACTGTTTTTT CASSLGQGGGTNEKLFF
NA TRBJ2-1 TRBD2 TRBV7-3 TGTGCCAGCAGCCCTCGGGCGGGAGGTTTCAATGAGCAGTTCTTC CASSPRAGGFNEQFF
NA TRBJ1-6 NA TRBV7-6 TGTGCCAGCAGCTTGGACCGCCTTAATTCACCCCTCCACTTT CASSLDRLNSPLHF
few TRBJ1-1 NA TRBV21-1 TGTGCCAGCAGCGCACAGGGACCGAACACTGAAGCTTTCTTT CASSAQGPNTEAFF
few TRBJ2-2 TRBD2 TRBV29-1 TGCAGCGCCAAGACTAGCGGGAAGAACACCGGGGAGCTGTTTTTT CSAKTSGKNTGELFF
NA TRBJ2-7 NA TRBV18 TGTGCCAGCTCACCAAGACCATGGGCCTACGAGCAGTACTTC CASSPRPWAYEQYF
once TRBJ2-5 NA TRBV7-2 TGTGCCAGCAGCTTAGGTTGGGAGACCCAGTACTTC CASSLGWETQYF
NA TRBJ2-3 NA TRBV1 TGCACCAGCAGCCAAGGCTCCCAGCGGGAGGGAGGAAGGGATACGCAGTATTTT CTSSQGSQREGGRDTQYF
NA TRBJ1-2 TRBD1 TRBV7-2 TGTGCCAGCAGCCCACCGGGACAGGGGTGGATCTATGGCTACACCTTC CASSPPGQGWIYGYTF